These T cell receptor beta chains were read from a single sample in a study of T-cell memory formation after mild COVID-19. TCRdb reprocessed the 5' RACE reads with MiXCR, giving one entry per CDR3 protein. In the table there are around 510,000 distinct CDR3 sequences, about 20% of which are singletons. The sequenced material came from PBMCs or a T cell subset sorted from them (not recorded which). These receptor sequences come from an adult woman who had mild COVID-19 (a few samples of this study predate the infection). Cell type and time point are not known. The CDR3 runs from the conserved cysteine through the conserved F or W. A D gene is named only where the DNA matches it firmly. Clone size is not always given. Where it is, it says once, few, many or a class for expanded clones.

cdr3_nt	cdr3_aa	j_call	clone_size	d_call	v_call
TGCGCCAGCAGCTTGAGAGGGCGGGGGAAACCGGGACTCGATAAGCAGTTCTTC	CASSLRGRGKPGLDKQFF	TRBJ2-1	.	TRBD2	TRBV5-1
TGTGCCAGCAGCACCCGGGCCACTAATGAAAAACTGTTTTTT	CASSTRATNEKLFF	TRBJ1-4	.	.	TRBV7-2
TGCAGTGCTTTAGCGGGACAGCCCCTAGATACGCAGTATTTT	CSALAGQPLDTQYF	TRBJ2-3	many	.	TRBV20-1
TGTGCCAGCAGCGTACAGGGTCAAACCTACAATGAGCAGTTCTTC	CASSVQGQTYNEQFF	TRBJ2-1	few	.	TRBV6-1
TGCGCCAGCAGCCTCCGAGGACTAGCGGGGTCTAATGAGCAGTTCTTC	CASSLRGLAGSNEQFF	TRBJ2-1	.	TRBD2	TRBV4-1
TGTGCCTCCGGACCCTTGGGAGGATACAATGAGCAGTTCTTC	CASGPLGGYNEQFF	TRBJ2-1	few	.	TRBV7-9
TGTGCCAGCAGCCAAGGACTAGCGGGAGAAGGGAGGGATGAGCAGTTCTTC	CASSQGLAGEGRDEQFF	TRBJ2-1	few	TRBD2	TRBV3-1
TGCGCCAGCAGGAGCTCCTCGGGAGGGAATGGCTACACCTTC	CASRSSSGGNGYTF	TRBJ1-2	.	.	TRBV5-1
TGTGCCAGCAGCTTAGAGGGGGTGCTCGTGGTCACTGAAGCTTTCTTT	CASSLEGVLVVTEAFF	TRBJ1-1	few	.	TRBV7-8
TGTGCCAGCAGCTCGGACTTCGGTGAGCAGTTCTTC	CASSSDFGEQFF	TRBJ2-1	few	.	TRBV7-3
TGTGCCAGCAGCCCTGGTTCTCCTGGTACGCAGTATTTT	CASSPGSPGTQYF	TRBJ2-3	.	.	TRBV7-9
TGTGCCAGCAGTTACGTTGCGGGAGCATACAATGAGCAGTTCTTC	CASSYVAGAYNEQFF	TRBJ2-1	.	TRBD2	TRBV6-6
TGTGCCAGCAGTTACCTGCTAGCGGGACTTGGGGCCTACGAGCAGTACTTC	CASSYLLAGLGAYEQYF	TRBJ2-7	few	TRBD2	TRBV6-2/TRBV6-3
TGTGCCAGCAGCGCAAACGTCCGACCAGACTACAATGAGCAGTTCTTC	CASSANVRPDYNEQFF	TRBJ2-1	.	.	TRBV11-2
TGTGCCAGCAGTTACTCGACAGGGGGTGGTGAAAAACTGTTTTTT	CASSYSTGGGEKLFF	TRBJ1-4	.	TRBD1	TRBV6-6
TGTGCCAGCAGTTTAGGCGTGCGACAGGAGGCCAAAAACATTCAGTACTTC	CASSLGVRQEAKNIQYF	TRBJ2-4	many	.	TRBV12-3/TRBV12-4
TGTGCCAGCTCACCCGGGACTCACGAACGCGAGCAGTACTTC	CASSPGTHEREQYF	TRBJ2-7	.	.	TRBV18
TGTGCCAGCAGGCAGAATGGGGTTTACGAGCAGTACTTC	CASRQNGVYEQYF	TRBJ2-7	few	.	TRBV11-1
TGTGCCAGTAGTAAAGCGGGACGAGTCTACGAGCAGTACTTC	CASSKAGRVYEQYF	TRBJ2-7	.	TRBD2	TRBV19
TGCAGTGCTCGACAGGGGGCGGGCGGCTACACCTTC	CSARQGAGGYTF	TRBJ1-2	.	TRBD1	TRBV20-1
TGTGCCAGCAGCTTGGTTGTCGTAGCGGGAGATACGCAGTATTTT	CASSLVVVAGDTQYF	TRBJ2-3	.	TRBD2	TRBV5-6
TGTGCCAGCAGGGAAGAACAGGAAGGCAATCAGCCCCAGCATTTT	CASREEQEGNQPQHF	TRBJ1-5	.	.	TRBV2
TGTGCCAGCAGCTCTCAGGGGGCTCGGGAGACCCAGTACTTC	CASSSQGARETQYF	TRBJ2-5	few	TRBD1	TRBV7-2
TGCGCCAGCAGCCAAGAACCGGGGTTGAACACCGGGGAGCTGTTTTTT	CASSQEPGLNTGELFF	TRBJ2-2	few	.	TRBV4-1
TGTGCCAGCTCACCAGCACAGGGGCGGTGGGACACTGAAGCTTTCTTT	CASSPAQGRWDTEAFF	TRBJ1-1	.	TRBD1	TRBV18
TGTGCCAGTAGTATAGTAGGGCAGCTTTACGAGCAGTACTTC	CASSIVGQLYEQYF	TRBJ2-7	.	.	TRBV19